A single sample is the source of the 28 T cell receptor beta chains below, sequenced in a study of control samples from healthy donors and cancer patients. Libraries were prepared by immunoSEQ multiplex PCR; TCRdb keeps only in-frame clonotypes and omits some of them. The profile shows about 100,000 clones, over 85% of them singletons. Material: blood. The receptor source for this set is a human donor in good health. The donor label of this sample is uncertain.

V gene TRBV12-3 or TRBV12-4 combines with J gene TRBJ1-2, with a possible D match to TRBD1 (5 bases). This CDR3 is 13 amino acids long. Between the trimmed V and J ends, which lost 6 bases and 8 bases, there was a span of 16 bases. The CDR3 sequence: CASRAQGSGGYTF. Here the CDR3 DNA reads TGTGCCAGCAGAGCCCAGGGATCTGGAGGCTACACCTTC.

The V and J genes are TRBV6-1 and TRBJ2-7; 8 positions match TRBD2. The CDR3 is 14 amino acids. The junction had 3 bases not matched to a gene; V was cut back by 3 bases and J by 2 bases. The germline CDR1 and CDR2 sequences are MNHNS and SASEGT. The CDR3 DNA reads TGTGCCAGCAGTGATAGGCGGGGGGCCTACGAGCAGTACTTC. It codes for CASSDRRGAYEQYF.

This clone was seen once. The rearrangement links TRBV7-2 to TRBJ1-4; TRBD1 agrees at 8 bases. This CDR3 comprises 15 residues. V shed 4 bases and J 2 bases; nucleotides not matched to a gene: 3. CDR1 and CDR2 (germline): SGHTA, FQGNSA. CDR3 sequence: CASSWRTGTNEKLFF. The CDR3 nucleotides are TGTGCCAGCAGCTGGCGGACAGGGACTAATGAAAAACTGTTTTTT.

The rearrangement links TRBV12-5 to TRBJ2-3; D might be TRBD1 (5 bases). In germline, CDR1 is LGHNT, CDR2 FRNRAP. The CDR3 is made up of 16 amino acids. V was trimmed by 0 bases and J by 6 bases, leaving 16 bases between them. The DNA of the CDR3 is TGTGCTAGTGGTTTGGTACTTAGGCAGGGTACGGATACGCAGTATTTT. This codes for CASGLVLRQGTDTQYF.

In this sample, this clone turned up a few times. The chain carries TRBV5-5 and TRBJ2-7; a weak D match, TRBD2 (6 bases). The germline CDR1 and CDR2 sequences are SGHKS and YYEKEE (reference sequence). Trimming shortened V by 4 bases and J by 2 bases, and 16 bases separated the two germline ends. The CDR3 is 15 residues long. CDR3 nucleotides: TGTGCCAGCAGCAACGGGGGTCAGGCCACCTACGAGCAGTACTTC. Amino acid sequence: CASSNGGQATYEQYF.

The chain uses TRBV5-1 and TRBJ1-1; D possibly corresponds to TRBD1 (6 bases). V was shortened by 3 bases and J by 0 bases, with 12 bases between the two germline ends. Germline V gene sequence: CDR1 SGHRS, CDR2 YFSETQ. The CDR3 runs to 15 residues. CDR3 protein: CASSSQGQVNTEAFF. CDR3 coding DNA: TGCGCCAGCAGCTCGCAGGGGCAAGTGAACACTGAAGCTTTCTTT.

This clone was observed once. J is TRBJ1-5 and V is TRBV7-2, with no clear D. The CDR3 has 15 amino acids. Germline CDR1 SGHTA, CDR2 FQGNSA. V was clipped by 2 bases and J by 0 bases, with 8 bases between them. In DNA, the CDR3 is TGTGCCAGCAGCTTACAGGAAAATAGCAATCAGCCCCAGCATTTT. Translated, it gives CASSLQENSNQPQHF.

The genes are TRBV6-2 or TRBV6-3 and TRBJ2-1; 11 bases align to TRBD2. The CDR3 runs to 16 residues. V gave up 5 bases and J gave up 4 bases; unmatched junction bases: 7. The V gene's germline CDR1 is MNHEY and CDR2 SVGEGT. CDR3 sequence reads: CASSDLSGGAYNEQFF. The CDR3 DNA follows: TGTGCCAGCAGTGATCTTAGCGGGGGGGCTTACAATGAGCAGTTCTTC.

The V gene is TRBV10-3, the J gene TRBJ2-7; 11 bases line up with TRBD1. The CDR3 is made up of 12 amino acids. With 6 bases clipped from V and 6 bases from J, the junction kept 1 base outside the gene matches. The germline V gene encodes CDR1 ENHRY and CDR2 SYGVKD. CDR3 coding DNA: TGTGCCATCAGGGGGACAGGGGGCGAGCAGTACTTC. This gives the protein CAIRGTGGEQYF.

This chain joins TRBV28 and TRBJ1-5; a weak D match, TRBD1 (6 bases). Trimming removed 4 bases at V and 0 bases at J, with 13 bases between. Germline V gives CDR1 MDHEN, CDR2 SYDVKM. The length of the CDR3 is 16 residues. The CDR3: CASSWVDRSSNQPQHF. Written as DNA, the CDR3 is TGTGCCAGCAGTTGGGTTGACAGGTCTAGCAATCAGCCCCAGCATTTT. Together with reference TRBV28 and TRBJ1-5, the CDR3 gives the full variable domain: DVKVTQSSRYLVKRTGEKVFLECVQDMDHENMFWYRQDPGLGLRLIYFSYDVKMKEKGDIPEGYSVSREKKERFSLILESASTNQTSMYLCASSWVDRSSNQPQHFGDGTRLSIL.

The chain carries TRBV5-1 and TRBJ2-2; no clear D gene. V was shortened by 5 bases and J by 2 bases, with 10 bases between the two germline ends. CDR1 SGHRS and CDR2 YFSETQ come from the germline V gene. The CDR3 is 14 amino acids. DNA for the CDR3: TGCGCCAGCAGTAAACAGCCTAACACCGGGGAGCTGTTTTTT. Its protein product is CASSKQPNTGELFF. The full variable domain, with the rest looked up from reference TRBV5-1 and TRBJ2-2, is KAGVTQTPRYLIKTRGQQVTLSCSPISGHRSVSWYQQTPGQGLQFLFEYFSETQRNKGNFPGRFSGRQFSNSRSEMNVSTLELGDSALYLCASSKQPNTGELFFGEGSRLTVL.

The chain employs TRBV5-1 and TRBJ2-3, with 7 bases that match TRBD1. The CDR3 spans 16 residues. Germline CDR1 and CDR2: SGHRS and YFSETQ. J was trimmed by 3 bases and V by 0 bases; bases with no gene match: 7. The CDR3: CASSLGDSGRTDTQYF. The CDR3 DNA reads TGCGCCAGCAGCTTGGGGGACAGTGGAAGGACAGATACGCAGTATTTT.

CDR3 in amino acids: CAISSRDRTDTQYF. The CDR3 bases are TGTGCCATTAGTTCGCGGGACCGCACAGATACGCAGTATTTT. The V gene is TRBV10-3, the J gene TRBJ2-3; possible D gene TRBD2, 6 bases. The CDR3 extends over 14 amino acids. The germline V gene encodes CDR1 ENHRY and CDR2 SYGVKD. V gave up 9 bases and J gave up 1 base, with 14 bases separating them.

V and J are TRBV25-1 and TRBJ1-6; maybe TRBD1 (6 bases). The CDR3 spans 14 residues. In germline, CDR1 is MGHDK, CDR2 SYGVNS. V was trimmed by 4 bases and J by 11 bases, leaving 15 bases between them. The DNA for the CDR3 is TGTGCCAGCAGTGTGGACAGAGTCACGGCACCCCTCCACTTT. As protein: CASSVDRVTAPLHF.

The chain couples TRBV7-9 to TRBJ1-1; D gene ambiguous. Germline-derived CDR1 and CDR2 are SEHNR and FQNEAQ (reference sequence). V dropped 5 bases and J dropped 1 base, with 8 bases sitting between them. CDR3 length equals 13 residues. The CDR3 spells CASSLLSNTEAFF. In nucleotides, the CDR3 is TGTGCCAGCAGCCTTCTCTCGAACACTGAAGCTTTCTTT.

The chain uses TRBV7-2 and TRBJ1-2, with 7 positions matching TRBD1. The length of the CDR3 is 13 residues. Germline trimming cut 1 base from V and 4 bases from J; bases unmatched to any gene: 0. The germline V gene encodes CDR1 SGHTA and CDR2 FQGNSA. Written as DNA, the CDR3 is TGTGCCAGCAGCTTAGACAGGGGCTATGGCTACACCTTC. This encodes CASSLDRGYGYTF.

The chain joins TRBV6-1 to TRBJ1-6, with D possibly TRBD1 on 6 matching bases. Trimming cost V 1 base and J 9 bases, with 10 bases left between them. This CDR3 region has 14 residues. Germline assignment: CDR1 MNHNS and CDR2 SASEGT. The CDR3 nucleotides read TGTGCCAGCAGTGAAGTGGGGGCTGGTTCACCCCTCCACTTT. Amino acid sequence: CASSEVGAGSPLHF.

This sequence joins TRBV6-2 or TRBV6-3 and TRBJ2-1; D gene ambiguous. The germline gives CDR1 MNHEY, CDR2 SVGEGT. Trimming removed 0 bases from V and 4 bases from J, with 10 bases in between. The CDR3 loop spans 15 amino acids. The CDR3 coding sequence is TGTGCCAGCAGTTACTCCCCAGCCCCTTACAATGAGCAGTTCTTC. This codes for CASSYSPAPYNEQFF.

The chain combines TRBV9 with TRBJ1-1; TRBD1 is a possible D gene (5 bases). V shed 0 bases and J shed 5 bases, with 14 bases lying between them. CDR1 and CDR2 from the germline V gene are SGDLS and YYNGEE. There are 15 residues in the CDR3. The CDR3: CASSVEPGWGTEAFF. The CDR3 DNA reads TGTGCCAGCAGCGTAGAACCCGGGTGGGGGACTGAAGCTTTCTTT.

This clone was picked up one time. The CDR3: CASSLEWTNTEAFF. CDR3 nucleotides: TGTGCCAGCAGCTTGGAGTGGACGAACACTGAAGCTTTCTTT. The V and J genes are TRBV5-4 and TRBJ1-1, with D uncertain. The CDR3 sequence is 14 residues long. The V end was cut by 0 bases, the J end by 1 base, with 7 bases between. The germline V gene encodes CDR1 SGHNT and CDR2 YYREEE (reference sequence).

V gene TRBV9 combines with J gene TRBJ2-4; TRBD1 aligns across 10 bases. There are 18 residues in the CDR3. Germline V gene sequence: CDR1 SGDLS, CDR2 YYNGEE. Germline trimming cut 0 bases from V and 0 bases from J; bases unmatched to any gene: 6. This CDR3 reads CASSVAGGQGLAKNIQYF. The DNA of the CDR3 is TGTGCCAGCAGCGTAGCCGGGGGACAGGGGCTAGCCAAAAACATTCAGTACTTC.

This sequence joins TRBV25-1 and TRBJ2-2, with D perhaps matching TRBD2 (6 bases). The V end was cut by 1 base, the J end by 5 bases, with 8 bases between. Germline lookup yields CDR1 MGHDK and CDR2 SYGVNS. This CDR3 spans 14 amino acids. The CDR3 loop reads CASSEWRETGELFF. CDR3 nucleotide sequence: TGTGCCAGCAGTGAATGGAGGGAAACCGGGGAGCTGTTTTTT.

The chain links TRBV6-5 to TRBJ1-2; D is perhaps TRBD1 (6 bases). CDR1 and CDR2 (germline): MNHEY, SVGAGI. This CDR3 has 16 amino acids. V shed 0 bases and J shed 4 bases, with 15 bases lying between them. Here the CDR3 reads CASSYSPGGRAYGYTF. In DNA, the CDR3 is TGTGCCAGCAGTTACTCTCCGGGGGGCAGGGCCTATGGCTACACCTTC.

The CDR3 region is CASSRPSSGTYEQYF. The DNA for the CDR3 is TGTGCCAGCAGCCGACCTTCTAGCGGAACCTACGAGCAGTACTTC. J is TRBJ2-7 and V is TRBV3-1 (or the pseudogene TRBV3-2); 7 bases map to TRBD2. This CDR3 is built from 15 residues. V lost 4 bases, J lost 2 bases, and 8 bases stayed unmatched. The germline CDR1 and CDR2 sequences are LGHDT and YNNKEL (reference sequence).

The V and J genes are TRBV2 and TRBJ1-6, with a weak D call TRBD1 (5 bases). V lost 6 bases to trimming and J lost 9 bases, with 18 bases between them. This CDR3 has 15 residues. Germline CDR1 reads SNHLY; CDR2 reads FYNNEI. Here the CDR3 DNA reads TGTGCCAGCAGGCCGGGGCAGGGCGGCCTTTCACCCCTCCACTTT. Protein sequence: CASRPGQGGLSPLHF.

V gene TRBV6-1 combines with J gene TRBJ2-3; 7 positions agree with TRBD1. Germline CDR1 is MNHNS and CDR2 is SASEGT. The CDR3 has 16 amino acids. V was pared by 3 bases and J by 5 bases, with 11 bases of the junction left unmatched. The CDR3 coding sequence is TGTGCCAGCAGTGACCCATTCACAGGGGTGCGAGATACGCAGTATTTT. Translated, it gives CASSDPFTGVRDTQYF.

The V call is TRBV5-1, the J call TRBJ2-1; 7 positions agree with TRBD1. This CDR3 contains 15 residues. Trimming took 0 bases from V and 2 from J; bases not matched to a gene: 2. CDR1 is SGHRS, CDR2 YFSETQ, per germline. DNA of the CDR3: TGCGCCAGCAGCTTGGACGGACAGGCCTACAATGAGCAGTTCTTC. Translated: CASSLDGQAYNEQFF.

CDR3: CASSWDSVSNEKLFF. The DNA of the CDR3 is TGTGCCAGCAGCTGGGACAGCGTATCAAATGAAAAACTGTTTTTT. The chain couples TRBV7-9 to TRBJ1-4; 7 bases are shared with TRBD1. Trimming took 4 bases from V and 5 from J; bases not matched to a gene: 7. CDR1 SEHNR and CDR2 FQNEAQ come from the germline V gene (reference sequence). The CDR3 totals 15 residues.